The 22 T cell receptor beta chains presented below share a single source sample, sequenced in a study of T-cell reconstitution after alpha-beta-depleted transplantation in children. Preparation of the TCRbeta library involved a method that used unique molecular identifiers. Each CDR3 protein is one row after TCRdb ran MiXCR on the PCR reads. The data contain around 300,000 distinct CDR3 sequences, around 10% of them singletons. The source material was peripheral blood, sampled 180 days after TCRalphabeta/CD19-depleted stem cell transplant. The receptors here all came from a male patient between 2 and 9 years old who had a stem cell transplant for chronic granulomatous disease, so the T cells may come from the graft donor.

V is TRBV21-1 and J is TRBJ1-6; the table's D call, TRBD1, was not checked against the DNA. TRBV21-1 is given as a pseudogene. This CDR3 has 12 residues. CDR3 amino acids: CASRPGGSPLHF. CDR3 nucleotides: TGTGCCAGCAGACCAGGGGGGTCACCCCTCCACTTT.

This clonotype has ten or more counts. The rearrangement joins TRBV20-1 to TRBJ2-7; no definite D call. Germline assignment: CDR1 DFQATT and CDR2 SNEGSKA (reference sequence). This CDR3 has 13 amino acids. V lost 3 bases, J lost 3 bases, and 12 bases lay in between. The CDR3 DNA reads TGCAGTGCTAGTAGCAGACCCGGCTACGAGCAGTACTTC. It yields the protein CSASSRPGYEQYF.

The table lists this clonotype with many counts. This chain joins TRBV21-1 and TRBJ2-7; the table names TRBD1, a call not compared with the DNA. TRBV21-1 is termed a pseudogene. This CDR3 contains 17 residues. The CDR3, as DNA: TGTGCCAGCAGCAAACCCCTCCCCGGGACAAAGGCCTGCGAGCAGTACTTC. Translating gives CASSKPLPGTKACEQYF.

This chain links TRBV19 with TRBJ2-2; D is unresolved. The CDR3 has 14 residues. CDR1 is LNHDA, CDR2 SQIVND, per germline (reference sequence). Trimming removed 4 bases from V and 4 bases from J, with 10 bases in between. The CDR3 spells CASSTRRSTGELFF. CDR3 bases: TGTGCCAGTAGTACCCGGCGGAGCACCGGGGAGCTGTTTTTT. Supplemented by reference TRBV19 and TRBJ2-2, the full variable domain reads DGGITQSPKYLFRKEGQNVTLSCEQNLNHDAMYWYRQDPGQGLRLIYYSQIVNDFQKGDIAEGYSVSREKKESFPLTVTSAQKNPTAFYLCASSTRRSTGELFFGEGSRLTVL.

This clonotype was found many times. CDR3 residues: CASSLWVGGLTQETQYF. Written as DNA, the CDR3 is TGTGCCAGCAGTCTTTGGGTGGGAGGGCTAACCCAAGAGACCCAGTACTTC. This chain joins TRBV12-3 or TRBV12-4 and TRBJ2-5, with 7 bases matching TRBD2. V dropped 5 bases and J dropped 1; count of bases not matched to a gene: 13. CDR3 length equals 17 residues.

In its sample, this clonotype was seen many times. The J gene is TRBJ2-1, the V gene TRBV7-6; a weak D match, TRBD2 (5 bases). Trimming took 5 bases from V and 10 from J, leaving 18 bases between them. The germline CDR1 and CDR2 sequences are SGHVS and FNYEAQ. The CDR3 is made up of 14 amino acids. In nucleotides, the CDR3 is TGTGCCAGCAGCCGCCCCCACCGGGCGGGCGAGCAGTTCTTC. Encoded protein: CASSRPHRAGEQFF.

There are many counts of this clonotype. The chain couples TRBV29-1 to TRBJ2-1; 11 positions agree with TRBD2. Trimming cost V 6 bases and J 3 bases; bases outside gene matches: 4. This CDR3 comprises 14 residues. Per the germline V gene, CDR1 is SQVTM and CDR2 is ANQGSEA. The CDR3 loop reads CSVRTSGYYNEQFF. CDR3 sequence (DNA): TGCAGCGTCCGGACTAGCGGGTACTACAATGAGCAGTTCTTC.

The table lists this clonotype with many counts. The gene calls are TRBV5-1 and TRBJ1-2; weak D call: TRBD1 (5 bases). V was shortened by 0 bases and J by 1 base, with 13 bases between the two germline ends. The CDR3 consists of 16 residues. The germline V gene has CDR1 SGHRS and CDR2 YFSETQ. The CDR3, as DNA: TGCGCCAGCAGCTTGGCCGGGACGGACAATAACTATGGCTACACCTTC. Its translation is CASSLAGTDNNYGYTF.

This clonotype was counted many times. The chain joins TRBV28 to TRBJ1-5; possible D gene TRBD1, 6 bases. Germline V gives CDR1 MDHEN, CDR2 SYDVKM. Deletions cut 6 bases from V and 7 bases from J, with 16 bases between. The CDR3 sequence is 14 residues long. CDR3 DNA sequence: TGTGCCAGCAGCCCCACAGGGAGGAGGCAGCCCCAGCATTTT. Protein product: CASSPTGRRQPQHF.

This clonotype was seen many times. The chain has TRBV6-1 and TRBJ1-4, with TRBD1 as a possible D gene (6 bases). V lost 6 bases to trimming and J lost 7 bases, with 15 bases between them. This CDR3 comprises 14 residues. The germline V gene has CDR1 MNHNS and CDR2 SASEGT. CDR3 DNA: TGTGCCAGCAGGCCGGGCAGGGGAGGTGAAAAACTGTTTTTT. Amino acid sequence: CASRPGRGGEKLFF.

This chain uses TRBV19 with TRBJ2-1; 7 bases align to TRBD2. Germline assignment: CDR1 LNHDA and CDR2 SQIVND (reference sequence). This CDR3 has 15 amino acids. Trimming at V came to 7 bases and at J to 4 bases, leaving 10 bases not matched to a gene. CDR3 in DNA: TGTGCCAGTATTCCGGGACCGGGGGGTTACAATGAGCAGTTCTTC. Amino acid sequence: CASIPGPGGYNEQFF.

This clonotype was observed at least ten times. V and J are TRBV19 and TRBJ1-2; D unresolved. Germline CDR1 reads LNHDA; CDR2 reads SQIVND (reference sequence). This CDR3 is 13 amino acids long. V lost 6 bases, J lost 8 bases, and 16 bases lay in between. CDR3 in DNA: TGTGCCAGTAGGAAGCATTTAACGCGCGGCTACACCTTC. Protein: CASRKHLTRGYTF. The full variable domain, completed using reference TRBV19 and TRBJ1-2, is DGGITQSPKYLFRKEGQNVTLSCEQNLNHDAMYWYRQDPGQGLRLIYYSQIVNDFQKGDIAEGYSVSREKKESFPLTVTSAQKNPTAFYLCASRKHLTRGYTFGSGTRLTVV.

In its sample, this clonotype was seen many times. The chain recombines TRBV7-9 with TRBJ2-3; D possibly matches TRBD1 or TRBD2 (5 bases each). V lost 5 bases and J 3 bases, leaving 21 bases between the germline ends. CDR1 and CDR2 (germline): SEHNR, FQNEAQ (reference sequence). The CDR3 covers 17 residues. CDR3 protein: CASSPTGTSIGTDTQYF. In nucleotides, the CDR3 is TGTGCCAGCAGCCCCACCGGGACCTCCATCGGTACAGATACGCAGTATTTT.

This clonotype occurred many times. This chain links TRBV28 with TRBJ1-1, with TRBD1 matching over 8 bases. Germline V gives CDR1 MDHEN, CDR2 SYDVKM. V gave up 2 bases and J gave up 3 bases; unmatched junction bases: 8. The CDR3 spans 16 residues. CDR3 nucleotides: TGTGCCAGCAGTTTACCACGGGGACAGGCCCACACTGAAGCTTTCTTT. Encoded protein: CASSLPRGQAHTEAFF.

A word on this clonotype: Since a much larger clone is just one base distant, this may be a read error. The gene calls are TRBV20-1 and TRBJ2-7; the match to TRBD2 covers 9 bases. Germline CDR1 DFQATT, CDR2 SNEGSKA (reference sequence). The V gene end was trimmed by 2 bases and the J gene end by 3 bases; junction bases not matched to a gene: 14. This CDR3 is built from 17 residues. The CDR3 reads CSARKGISGRNLYEQYF. CDR3 DNA sequence: TGCAGTGCTAGAAAAGGGATTAGCGGGAGAAATCTCTACGAGCAGTACTTC.

On this clonotype: It may be a read error: a sequence one base away is much more abundant. The rearrangement joins TRBV7-9 to TRBJ2-1; D assignment may be TRBD1 or TRBD2 (5 bases each). The V gene lost 5 bases and the J gene lost 6 bases, with 11 bases spanning the gap. The germline V gene encodes CDR1 SEHNR and CDR2 FQNEAQ (reference sequence). The CDR3 totals 13 residues. CDR3 sequence: CASSLRGANEQFF. The DNA for the CDR3 is TGTGCCAGCAGCCTCCGAGGGGCCAATGAGCAGTTCTTC.

A word on this clonotype: A much larger clonotype is one base distant, so this may be a read error. V usage is TRBV7-3 and J usage is TRBJ2-7; a possible D gene is TRBD1 (6 bases). This CDR3 has 14 residues. The germline V gene encodes CDR1 SGHTA and CDR2 FQGTGA. DNA for the CDR3: TGTGCCATCAGCCCCTCGACAGGACCCTACGAGCAGTACTTC. It translates to CAISPSTGPYEQYF.

Notes on this clonotype: A single base separates this from a much larger clone, so it may be a read error. The chain has TRBV7-8 and TRBJ2-7, with TRBD1 identical over 11 bases. This CDR3 spans 14 amino acids. From germline, CDR1 is SGHVS and CDR2 FQNEAQ. Written as DNA, the CDR3 is TGTGCCTGCAGCACACGGACAGGGGGCCACGAGCAGTACTTC. It encodes CACSTRTGGHEQYF.

This rearrangement joins TRBV5-8 to TRBJ2-5, with a tentative D call TRBD1 (5 bases). With 2 bases removed from V and 2 bases from J, the gap between germline ends came to 10 bases. CDR1 is SGHTS, CDR2 YDEGEE, per germline. The CDR3 totals 14 residues. The chain's CDR3 is CASSFWGLQETQYF. CDR3 coding DNA: TGTGCCAGCAGCTTTTGGGGCCTTCAAGAGACCCAGTACTTC.

This clonotype has more than one count but fewer than ten. This clone may be a read error of a much larger clone one base away. This sequence joins TRBV6-5 and TRBJ1-2; D is ambiguous. This CDR3 has 14 amino acids. Trimming took off 4 bases at V and 2 bases at J, with 11 bases between the two ends. Germline lookup yields CDR1 MNHEY and CDR2 SVGAGI. This chain's CDR3 is CASSCGGVNYGYTF. The CDR3, as DNA: TGTGCCAGCAGTTGCGGAGGTGTGAACTATGGCTACACCTTC.

This clonotype was recorded at least ten times. The rearrangement links TRBV28 to TRBJ1-5; D remains ambiguous. Deletions cut 7 bases from V and 5 bases from J, with 18 bases between. The length of the CDR3 is 15 residues. Germline loops: CDR1 MDHEN, CDR2 SYDVKM. Here the CDR3 reads CASNPPGKAHQPQHF. In nucleotides, the CDR3 is TGTGCCAGCAACCCACCCGGGAAGGCACATCAGCCCCAGCATTTT.

This clonotype was observed a single time. A much larger clonotype is one base distant, so this may be a read error. This CDR3 is CSAISEGADTQYF. The CDR3 region has the DNA TGCAGTGCGATTAGCGAGGGCGCGGATACGCAGTATTTT. This chain links TRBV20-1 with TRBJ2-3, with D possibly TRBD2 on 5 matching bases. Germline CDR1 and CDR2: DFQATT and SNEGSKA (reference sequence). The CDR3 contains 13 residues. Trimming shortened V by 6 bases and J by 6 bases, and 16 bases separated the two germline ends.